The present entry profiles one T cell receptor beta chain with its context. Its target is not known. CDR1 is LNHDA, CDR2 SQIVND, per germline (reference sequence). This CDR3 is 13 amino acids long. With 6 bases removed from V and 0 bases from J, the gap between germline ends came to 8 bases. Measured with immunoSEQ multiplex PCR; TCRdb has only the in-frame clones, and not every one. The repertoire holds over 150,000 clones, with under 95% as singletons. The sample originates from a study of T cell responses to AZD1222 COVID-19 vaccine. Study-wide results and limits: Females made up more of the donors, who were largely white British, and clonal diversity may have come out too low. Repertoires in all cases were sampled only once the peak T cell response had passed.

The chain recombines TRBV19 with TRBJ1-1; D call uncertain. Sequenced material: peripheral blood, taken 28 days after the second AZD1222 dose. This clonotype was sampled from an adult who received the AZD1222 COVID-19 vaccine. The CDR3 sequence: CASRASMNTEAFF. Here the CDR3 DNA reads TGTGCCAGTAGGGCCAGCATGAACACTGAAGCTTTCTTT.